The rows below give T cell receptor beta chains drawn from one sample of a study of cytomegalovirus exposure and HLA in healthy donors. Sequenced by immunoSEQ multiplex PCR; TCRdb stores in-frame clones only, minus some. The sample lists 100,000 to 150,000 clones, 73% occurring once. The specimen sequenced was PBMCs. These receptors were collected from a man aged 60 to 75 in good health and CMV-seropositive. The conserved cysteine and the conserved F or W are not part of the CDR3 here. Each record gives: J gene, clone size, V gene, CDR3 protein. Clone size, where shown, is once, few, many, or a class for clones that have expanded.

J: TRBJ1-2
size: NA
V: TRBV4-1
CDR3: ASSQIKGGFNGYT

J: TRBJ1-2
size: NA
V: TRBV6-5
CDR3: ASSSRQGDGYT

J: NA
size: NA
V: TRBV7-7
CDR3: ASSLAPVGGWDEQY

J: TRBJ2-6
size: few
V: TRBV5-1
CDR3: ASSPGGSGANVLT

J: TRBJ2-7
size: NA
V: TRBV4-1
CDR3: ASSHGSTGYYEQY

J: TRBJ2-1
size: NA
V: TRBV4-2
CDR3: ASSLTSGLREQF

J: TRBJ1-2
size: NA
V: TRBV9
CDR3: ASSPTKGYGYT

J: TRBJ1-3
size: NA
V: TRBV6-1
CDR3: ASSWTGEGNTIY

J: TRBJ2-2
size: NA
V: TRBV10-2
CDR3: ASSVAGASGELF

J: TRBJ1-6
size: NA
V: TRBV27
CDR3: ASSRIGTGSSYNSPLH

J: TRBJ2-3
size: NA
V: TRBV7-2
CDR3: ASSLRRGTLSTDTQY

J: TRBJ2-7
size: NA
V: TRBV7-9
CDR3: ASSLATGQGEDYEQY

J: TRBJ2-2
size: few
V: TRBV19
CDR3: ASGTSYTNTGELF

J: TRBJ1-2
size: NA
V: TRBV7-3
CDR3: ASSEGASYGYT

J: TRBJ2-2
size: NA
V: TRBV25-1
CDR3: ASSASAQTGELF

J: TRBJ1-5
size: NA
V: TRBV6-5
CDR3: ASSSRDSNQPQH

J: TRBJ2-1
size: NA
V: TRBV15
CDR3: ATSRDLEDNEQF

J: TRBJ1-5
size: few
V: TRBV6-1
CDR3: ASSEGLRVSNQPQH

J: TRBJ1-1
size: few
V: TRBV2
CDR3: ASRWGGNTEAF

J: TRBJ2-5
size: NA
V: TRBV2
CDR3: ASSLLGLAGQETQY

J: TRBJ2-3
size: NA
V: TRBV6-6
CDR3: ASIRGGSTDTQY

J: TRBJ2-3
size: NA
V: TRBV27
CDR3: ATGGASVGTQY

J: TRBJ2-7
size: NA
V: TRBV5-4
CDR3: ASSPSDIQSYEQY

J: TRBJ1-2
size: NA
V: TRBV28
CDR3: ASSLGQGQTYGYT

J: TRBJ2-5
size: NA
V: TRBV11-2
CDR3: ASSLGASGVMLGQETQY

J: TRBJ1-5
size: NA
V: TRBV27
CDR3: ASSSGQNQPQH

J: TRBJ2-7
size: NA
V: TRBV29-1
CDR3: SVELAGNEQY

J: TRBJ2-4
size: NA
V: TRBV4-1
CDR3: ASSQPAGQGTAKNIQY

J: TRBJ2-2
size: NA
V: TRBV7-3
CDR3: ASSSQGVQNTGELF

J: TRBJ1-5
size: NA
V: TRBV19
CDR3: ASSTGDTRGRFYQPQH

J: TRBJ1-2
size: few
V: TRBV19
CDR3: ASGQGARGYT

J: TRBJ2-2
size: NA
V: TRBV5-1
CDR3: ASSLNDGELF

J: TRBJ1-4
size: NA
V: TRBV7-9
CDR3: ASSQTGTGYEKLF